The sequence of this T cell receptor (beta chain) was determined in a study of T cells in Graves' hyperthyroidism and ophthalmopathy. Study results and limitations: Median prediction lead before ophthalmopathy onset was 5 to 7 months with the model.

Template material for amplifying TCR beta CDR3 regions consisted of RNA transcripts. HTBI primers drove first-round RT-PCR of the TCR CDR3. TCRdb used MiXCR to reprocess the multiplex PCR reads, holding one entry per CDR3 protein. The profile shows around 690,000 distinct CDR3 sequences, less than 25% of them singletons. With duration under 3 months, ophthalmopathy was active: Clinical Activity Score at least 3, NOSPECS at least 4. This clonotype was detected only a few times. Antigen: not known. Sample: blood. This clonotype was obtained from a man younger than 40 with Graves' ophthalmopathy.

The chain's CDR3 is CASSPSDGQPLHF. CDR3 sequence (DNA): TGTGCCAGCAGCCCGTCCGACGGGCAACCCCTCCACTTT. V gene TRBV7-4 combines with J gene TRBJ1-6; unclear D gene. The CDR3 sequence is 13 residues long. V gave up 5 bases and J gave up 12 bases, with 14 bases separating them. Germline V gene lookup returns CDR1 SGHVT and CDR2 SQSDAQ.